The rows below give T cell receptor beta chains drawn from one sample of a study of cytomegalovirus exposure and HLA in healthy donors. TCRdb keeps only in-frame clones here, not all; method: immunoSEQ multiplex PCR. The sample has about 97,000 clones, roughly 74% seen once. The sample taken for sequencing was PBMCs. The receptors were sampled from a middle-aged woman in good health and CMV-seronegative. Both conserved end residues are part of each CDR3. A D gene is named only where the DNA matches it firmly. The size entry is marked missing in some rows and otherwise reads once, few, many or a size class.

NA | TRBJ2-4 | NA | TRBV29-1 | TGCAGCGCCGTGCAGGGAAACATTCAGTACTTC | CSAVQGNIQYF
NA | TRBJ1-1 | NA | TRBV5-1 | TGCGCCAGCAGCTTGGTGCAGGGTAGCACTGAAGCTTTCTTT | CASSLVQGSTEAFF
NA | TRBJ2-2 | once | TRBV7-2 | TGTGCCAGCAGCTTCAGTGCGAACACCGGGGAGCTGTTTTTT | CASSFSANTGELFF
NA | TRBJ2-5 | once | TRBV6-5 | TGTGCCAGCAGTTACCTACCGGGGAACCAAGAGACCCAGTACTTC | CASSYLPGNQETQYF
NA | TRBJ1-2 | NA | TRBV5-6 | TGTGCCAGCAGCGGAGTTTGGGGGGGCGCTTCGGATGGCTACACCTTC | CASSGVWGGASDGYTF
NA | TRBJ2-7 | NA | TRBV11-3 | TGTGCCAGCAGCTTAGTTACAACTGCACGGGGTTACGAGCAGTACTTC | CASSLVTTARGYEQYF
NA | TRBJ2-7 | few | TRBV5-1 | TGCGCCAGCAGCTTGGGACCCCGGAGCTCCTACGAGCAGTACTTC | CASSLGPRSSYEQYF
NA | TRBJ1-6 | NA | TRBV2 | TGTGCCAGCAGTGAATGGGGAGTTAACAATTCCCCCCTCCACTTT | CASSEWGVNNSPLHF
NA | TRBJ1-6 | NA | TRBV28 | TGTGCCAGCACGATCCAGGGTGGTTCACCCCTCCACTTT | CASTIQGGSPLHF
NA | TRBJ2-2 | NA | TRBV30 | TGTGCCTGGTTGAAGGGGGGGGCCGGGGAGCTGTTTTTT | CAWLKGGAGELFF
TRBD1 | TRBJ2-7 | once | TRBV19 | TGTGCCAGTAGTCCTGGGACAGGAATGGTGGAGTACTTC | CASSPGTGMVEYF
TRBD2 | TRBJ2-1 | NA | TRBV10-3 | TGTGCCATGGCAACGGGGGGGGCCTCTGAGCAGTTCTTC | CAMATGGASEQFF
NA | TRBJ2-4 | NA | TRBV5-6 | TGTGCCAGCCCGGGGTACCGCCAGCGAAGGGACATTCAGTACTTC | CASPGYRQRRDIQYF
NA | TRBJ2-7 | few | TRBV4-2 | TGTGCCAGCAGCCAACTACAGGGCCCCGAGCAGTACTTC | CASSQLQGPEQYF
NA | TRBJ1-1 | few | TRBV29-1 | TGCAGCGCTAACGAGGGGAACACTGAAGCTTTCTTT | CSANEGNTEAFF
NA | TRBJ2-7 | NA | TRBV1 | TGCACCAGCAGCCAAGGTATCCCCCCCTCTAGCGGGAGGCACAACCCCCCTCCCTACGAGCAGTACTTC | CTSSQGIPPSSGRHNPPPYEQYF